This record concerns one T cell receptor beta chain sequence. Sequenced by immunoSEQ multiplex PCR; TCRdb stores in-frame clones only, minus some. Among approximately 10,000 clones listed, around three fifths were seen once. The source of the sample is a study of tissue T cells after allogeneic stem cell transplantation. The CDR3 spans 13 residues. Germline V gene lookup returns CDR1 SQVTM and CDR2 ANQGSEA. The V gene lost 4 bases and the J gene lost 2 bases, with 11 bases spanning the gap. This TCR came from a woman aged 18-55 years with breast cancer. The sequenced sample was tissue from the jejunum, obtained at autopsy. The rearrangement uses TRBV29-1 and TRBJ1-1, with no clear D. CDR3 bases: TGCAGCGTTGTCGGGAAGGGAAACACTGAAGCTTTCTTT. Amino acid sequence: CSVVGKGNTEAFF.